This T cell receptor (beta chain) was retrieved from a study of T cells after yellow fever vaccination. Broader study findings: Abundant clonotypes (contaminants from the bulk population) could be present in FACS-sorted repertoires. Reappearing after the booster were most of the clones from primary vaccination (96% CD4, approximately 85% CD8). Relatively few clonotypes were ones that appeared in both CD4 and CD8 compartments.

They built TCR cDNA with 5'RACE template switching, a step that put in a universal primer site and UMIs. In TCRdb, the 5' RACE reads were re-called with MiXCR into one record per CDR3 protein. Here the sample spans some 120,000 distinct CDR3 sequences, around 15% being singletons. This CDR3 contains 13 residues. Trimming shortened V by 0 bases and J by 5 bases, and 7 bases separated the two germline ends. The germline V gene has CDR1 MNHEY and CDR2 SVGAGI. This clonotype occurred a few times. No antigen is known for it. The clonotype was recovered from a man younger than 35 who received the YFV17D yellow fever vaccine. The chain is built from TRBV6-5 and TRBJ2-5, with D uncertain. The specimen comprised CD8+ T cells sorted from PBMCs, sampled 5 days after the yellow fever booster vaccination. CDR3 in DNA: TGTGCCAGCAGTTACTCGAAGTTGGAGACCCAGTACTTC. It codes for CASSYSKLETQYF.